This T cell receptor (beta chain) was identified during a study of blood T cell repertoires in COVID-19. Study-wide context: COVID-19 samples, acute and convalescent, were from the United States, Italy and Spain. Sources were T cells, B-cell-depleted T cells, or PBMCs; the material itself was cDNA or gDNA.

In the authors' methods: Scientists estimated how many nucleated cells there were by amplifying reference gene primers. Clones were read by immunoSEQ multiplex PCR, and TCRdb kept only the in-frame ones, dropping some. V, J and clone size are those of that table, while D and trimming were read from the DNA. This table holds about 280,000 clones, around 89% found once. The CDR3 extends over 18 amino acids. Germline V gene data show CDR1 as SGHAT and CDR2 as FQNNGV. Trimming removed 4 bases from V and 1 base from J, with 22 bases in between. The V call is TRBV11-2, the J call TRBJ1-1, with D possibly matching TRBD1 (5 bases). The sequence was collected from a middle-aged man with acute or convalescent COVID-19. Source material: peripheral blood. DNA for the CDR3: TGTGCCAGCAGCTACCCGAAGGGGCGAATTGAGAAGAACACTGAAGCTTTCTTT. Protein: CASSYPKGRIEKNTEAFF.